This entry describes one TCR beta chain. J lost 7 bases, V lost 6 bases, and 4 bases had no gene match. This CDR3 region has 12 residues. Looked up from germline, CDR1 is MNHEY and CDR2 is SVGAGI. This sample was included in a study of T cell changes during pregnancy in multiple sclerosis. This table comes from immunoSEQ multiplex PCR, and its TCRdb copy is limited to in-frame clones, with some not included. Among some 30,000 clones listed, 90% to 95% were seen once. Sample: peripheral blood, taken in the first trimester of pregnancy. The origin of this receptor is a female donor in good health, enrolled as a control in a pregnancy study. V and J are TRBV6-5 and TRBJ2-3; 7 positions match TRBD2. CDR3 in amino acids: CASRGGLYTQYF. DNA of the CDR3: TGTGCCAGCAGGGGGGGACTATATACGCAGTATTTT.